This paragraph reports one TCR beta chain. Its antigen target is currently unknown. A junction end diverges from the germline sequence, so it may reflect a read error. In the paper's terms, the treatment or condition label means: allogeneic hematopoietic cell transplantation with graft depleted of TCRalphabeta T cells and CD19 B cells. Transplant recipients were children who received TCRalphabeta/CD19-depleted allogeneic hematopoietic cell grafts. The library was produced with PCR. Sequencing used an Illumina HiSeq 2500. Molecular barcoding was employed in the preparation of TCR libraries, with unique molecular identifiers being used to normalize TCRbeta repertoire quantification. TCRdb's own reprocessing of the public reads used fastp at Q25 and MiXCR and kept productive beta chains. A single entry per CDR3 protein holds the most common genes and DNA from its merged rows. The sample table shows approximately 500,000 distinct CDR3 sequences, and about 11% are seen once. The ten biggest clones cover around 2% of the sample.

This entry comes from a study of T-cell reconstitution after alpha-beta-depleted transplantation in children listed by TCRdb under 2016. Concerning the study at large: T-cell immune reconstitution after TCRalphabeta/CD19-depleted allogeneic hematopoietic cell transplantation in children was quantitatively tracked in the study by means of TCR repertoire profiling.

From the cysteine up to the phenylalanine, the CDR3 has a length of 14 residues. Only the CDR3 DNA is retained, 42 bases long and in frame from the first base. Here is what the overall study found, with its caveats: In some patients, the high TCRbeta diversity seen at day 60 was put down to recipient T cells and intrathymic progenitors that had survived conditioning. Over subsequent months, a decline in hyperexpanded clone frequencies was noted, and after one year, T-cell counts and TCRbeta diversity were mostly ascribed to newly produced T cells. About two months after transplant, the apparently early recovery of alphabetaT-cell counts reportedly depended on just several hundred clones that had expanded rapidly and came from non-depleted graft cells.

This TCR was recovered from a child aged 2 to 10 with inherited bone marrow failure, due to receive a stem cell transplant. Sample: PBMCs, taken before TCRalphabeta/CD19-depleted stem cell transplant. The V and J genes are TRBV12-3 or TRBV12-4 and TRBJ2-7; TRBD2 agrees with 14 junctional bases. The CDR3 region: CASSFRGLAGEMRF. The DNA reads TGTGCCAGCAGTTTCCGGGGACTAGCGGGAGAAATGCGGTTC.